This TCR beta chain was documented in a study of T cell responses to AZD1222 COVID-19 vaccine. The method was immunoSEQ multiplex PCR; TCRdb's version includes in-frame clones alone and lacks a portion of them. The data hold about 80,000 clones, with about 90% observed a single time. The CDR3 sequence is 16 residues long. CDR1 is SGHDT and CDR2 is YYEEEE in the germline V gene. After removal of 1 base from V and 4 bases from J, the junction contained 10 bases not matched to a gene. General study results and limits: All repertoire sampling was performed exclusively after the peak T cell response. Mostly white British, mostly female donors; authors suggested clonal diversity may be underestimated.

With respect to this clone: Its antigen is undetermined.

The TCR originated in an adult in good health. The V and J genes are TRBV5-6 and TRBJ1-2, with 7 bases matching TRBD1. Sequencing used peripheral blood, obtained on day 0 of AZD1222 vaccination. The CDR3 spells CASSLWEGGRGYGYTF. The CDR3 DNA is TGTGCCAGCAGCTTGTGGGAAGGGGGCAGGGGCTATGGCTACACCTTC.